The 8 T cell receptor beta chains in this list originate from one sample, sequenced in a study of T-cell reconstitution after alpha-beta-depleted transplantation in children. Unique molecular identifiers featured in how the TCRbeta library was prepared. In TCRdb, the PCR reads were re-called with MiXCR into one record per CDR3 protein. The profile shows some 220,000 distinct CDR3 sequences, 8% to 10% of them singletons. The input for sequencing was PBMCs from the stem cell graft donor, taken from the stem cell graft. The receptors originated from a human donor who donated a stem cell graft to a child with acute lymphoblastic leukemia.

This rearrangement joins TRBV11-2 to TRBJ2-5; 9 bases are shared with TRBD2. Per the germline V gene, CDR1 is SGHAT and CDR2 is FQNNGV. V was pared by 5 bases and J by 5 bases, with 9 bases of the junction left unmatched. This CDR3 spans 15 amino acids. CDR3 bases: TGTGCCAGCAGCGCGACTAGCGGTGGGGGGGAGACCCAGTACTTC. It yields the protein CASSATSGGGETQYF.

This clonotype was counted at least ten times. The gene calls are TRBV20-1 and TRBJ2-7; 9 nucleotides agree with TRBD2. The V gene end was trimmed by 3 bases and the J gene end by 7 bases; junction bases not matched to a gene: 7. The germline V gene has CDR1 DFQATT and CDR2 SNEGSKA (reference sequence). This CDR3 comprises 13 residues. In DNA form, the CDR3 reads TGCAGTGCTAGGACTAGCGGTCTAGGGGAGCAGTACTTC. This codes for CSARTSGLGEQYF.

Comment on this clonotype: This may be a read error: a much more frequent sequence differs by one nucleotide. The V and J genes are TRBV4-3 and TRBJ1-4, with D unclear. Trimming stripped 4 bases from V and 7 bases from J, with 13 bases between. Looked up from germline, CDR1 is LGHNA and CDR2 is YSLEER. This CDR3 is built from 14 residues. The CDR3 DNA reads as TGCGCCAGCAGCCCTTCGGGGTTAGGTGAAAAACTGTTTTTT. As protein: CASSPSGLGEKLFF.

The V and J genes are TRBV20-1 and TRBJ2-1, with D perhaps matching TRBD2 (5 bases). Germline loops: CDR1 DFQATT, CDR2 SNEGSKA (reference sequence). This CDR3 contains 14 residues. V gave up 6 bases and J gave up 6 bases, with 18 bases separating them. The CDR3 reads CSAEDRRRGNEQFF. The DNA for the CDR3 is TGCAGTGCCGAGGACCGGCGCCGGGGCAATGAGCAGTTCTTC.

This clonotype was observed many times. The V and J genes are TRBV5-1 and TRBJ2-5; D is unresolved. The V gene lost 2 bases and the J gene lost 2 bases, with 10 bases spanning the gap. This CDR3 is 14 amino acids long. The germline V gene has CDR1 SGHRS and CDR2 YFSETQ. DNA for the CDR3: TGCGCCAGCAGCTTATGGTCGGATCAAGAGACCCAGTACTTC. Its translation: CASSLWSDQETQYF.

This clonotype was seen at least ten times. The gene calls are TRBV10-2 and TRBJ2-7, with 8 bases fitting TRBD1. V was clipped by 6 bases and J by 7 bases; unmatched bases: 14. The length of the CDR3 is 15 residues. Germline V gene data show CDR1 as WSHSY and CDR2 as SAAADI. CDR3 amino acids: CASSPGTGRRGEQYF. Here the CDR3 DNA reads TGCGCCAGCAGCCCTGGGACAGGCCGCCGCGGGGAGCAGTACTTC.

The chain uses TRBV3-1 and TRBJ2-2; 7 bases are a match to TRBD1. The V and J ends lost 0 bases and 7 bases, in that order; junction bases with no gene match: 11. CDR3 length equals 17 residues. CDR1 is LGHDT and CDR2 is YNNKEL in the germline V gene (reference sequence). The CDR3 sequence is CASSQEQGSGLIGELFF. The DNA for the CDR3 is TGTGCCAGCAGCCAAGAACAGGGGTCCGGGTTGATCGGGGAGCTGTTTTTT.

The chain recombines TRBV6-4 with TRBJ2-7, with 8 positions matching TRBD1. This CDR3 region has 16 residues. The germline V gene has CDR1 MRHNA and CDR2 SNTAGT. V was pared by 6 bases and J by 3 bases, with 13 bases of the junction left unmatched. DNA for the CDR3: TGTGCCAGCAGCGACAGGACAGGGACGAGAAGCTACGAGCAGTACTTC. Protein sequence: CASSDRTGTRSYEQYF.